This TCR beta chain was identified during a study of shared clonotypes between healthy human individuals. Source study methods: Junction-only sequences produced by ImmunoSEQ had no quality scores, so filtering differed. Measured with immunoSEQ multiplex PCR; TCRdb has only the in-frame clones, and not every one. V and J calls and clone size come straight from that table; D and trimming were deduced from the DNA. The sample gives about 2.4 million clones, over 85% of which show up once; roughly 0.36% is in the top ten. The donors, all of them Caucasian adults, lived in Nashville, Tennessee. The germline gives CDR1 MNHEY, CDR2 SMNVEV (reference sequence). V was clipped by 3 bases and J by 7 bases, with 16 bases between them. The CDR3 sequence is 14 residues long.

This chain links TRBV27 with TRBJ2-7; D possibly corresponds to TRBD1 (6 bases). The clonotype comes from a man aged 18-30 years in good health. Some clones in this sample may be carry-over from other donors' samples. Sequenced input: naive CD4+ T cells from PBMCs. As for subset: CD45RA+ positively selected. CDR3 in DNA: TGTGCCAGCAGTTTCAACGGGACAAAAGGGGAGCAGTACTTC. Protein: CASSFNGTKGEQYF.